This record covers a single T cell receptor (beta chain). What it binds is unknown. Researchers attached unique molecular identifiers to individual cDNA molecules. TCRdb re-called the 5' RACE reads through MiXCR, storing one row per CDR3 protein. The repertoire has 35,000 to 55,000 distinct CDR3 sequences, roughly 10% of them found once; the top ten carry 21%. With 4 bases clipped from V and 2 bases from J, the junction kept 8 bases outside the gene matches. This CDR3 spans 16 amino acids. Germline-derived CDR1 and CDR2 are SGHTA and FQGTGA. The sample is drawn from a study of early T cells in non-severe SARS-CoV-2 infection. In the study overall: The authors sequenced bulk RNA from unsorted whole blood, leaving chains unpaired.

Overall study results and limits: Clonotype matching in VDJdb favored anti-spike CD8 responses and did not capture private and CD4 specificities.

This clonotype was obtained from an adult who was a healthcare worker with PCR-confirmed SARS-CoV-2 infection or an uninfected control (not recorded which). This sequence joins TRBV7-3 and TRBJ1-5; 7 bases are shared with TRBD1. Sequencing input: whole blood. CDR3 in DNA: TGTGCCAGCAGCTGGACAGGTTTGTCGGGCAATCAGCCCCAGCATTTT. This codes for CASSWTGLSGNQPQHF. Variable domain in full (rest from reference TRBV7-3 and TRBJ1-5): GAGVSQTPSNKVTEKGKYVELRCDPISGHTALYWYRQSLGQGPEFLIYFQGTGAADDSGLPNDRFFAVRPEGSVSTLKIQRTERGDSAVYLCASSWTGLSGNQPQHFGDGTRLSIL.